Listed here are 16 T cell receptor beta chains from one sample, sequenced in a study of cytomegalovirus exposure and HLA in healthy donors. Use of 60 Vbeta and 13 Jbeta primers characterized the PCR. Assay used: immunoSEQ multiplex PCR; TCRdb lists only in-frame clones, some missing. The sample yields about 150,000 clones, around 80% seen once. The sample taken for sequencing was PBMCs. The receptors here all came from a man aged 25 to 40 in good health.

The rearrangement uses TRBV10-3 and TRBJ1-1; D is possibly TRBD1 (6 bases). CDR1 and CDR2 from the germline V gene are ENHRY and SYGVKD. This CDR3 region has 13 residues. V lost 4 bases to trimming and J lost 5 bases, with 11 bases between them. This chain's CDR3 is CAISGVGGTEAFF. The CDR3, as DNA: TGTGCCATCAGTGGGGTAGGGGGTACTGAAGCTTTCTTT.

V is TRBV6-5 and J is TRBJ1-6; maybe TRBD1 (5 bases). Looked up from germline, CDR1 is MNHEY and CDR2 is SVGAGI. The CDR3 runs to 13 residues. The V gene lost 6 bases and the J gene lost 7 bases, with 10 bases spanning the gap. As DNA, the CDR3 is TGTGCCAGCAGCCCAGACAGAAATTCACCCCTCCACTTT. This codes for CASSPDRNSPLHF.

V gene TRBV7-6 combines with J gene TRBJ1-1, with D unresolved. Germline CDR1 reads SGHVS; CDR2 reads FNYEAQ. Deletions cut 0 bases from V and 0 bases from J, with 5 bases between. CDR3 length: 14 amino acids. Here the CDR3 DNA reads TGTGCCAGCAGCTTAGCCGGGGTGAACACTGAAGCTTTCTTT. This codes for CASSLAGVNTEAFF.

This clone appeared once. V usage is TRBV28 and J usage is TRBJ2-1; TRBD1 aligns across 9 bases. Germline CDR1 is MDHEN and CDR2 is SYDVKM. Trimming removed 5 bases from V and 8 bases from J; junction bases left unmatched: 4. This CDR3 contains 13 residues. The CDR3 is CASSLDRGDEQFF. For the CDR3, the DNA is TGTGCCAGCAGTCTCGACAGGGGGGATGAGCAGTTCTTC.

This clone came up a few times. V gene TRBV20-1 combines with J gene TRBJ1-3; a possible D gene is TRBD1 (6 bases). V lost 2 bases and J lost 7, with 6 bases in between. The CDR3 loop spans 11 amino acids. Germline V gene lookup returns CDR1 DFQATT and CDR2 SNEGSKA (reference sequence). The CDR3 DNA follows: TGCAGTGCTAGAACAGGGAACACCATATATTTT. Protein: CSARTGNTIYF.

The chain uses TRBV7-2 and TRBJ2-7, with 8 bases fitting TRBD2. Germline V gene data show CDR1 as SGHTA and CDR2 as FQGNSA. The CDR3 loop spans 15 amino acids. V gave up 0 bases and J gave up 0 bases; unmatched junction bases: 1. In DNA, the CDR3 is TGTGCCAGCAGCTTAGCGGCGGGAGGCTCCTACGAGCAGTACTTC. This gives the protein CASSLAAGGSYEQYF.

The J gene is TRBJ1-5, the V gene TRBV28, with 7 bases aligning to TRBD1. Unmatched junction bases numbered 10, after V lost 6 bases and J lost 2 bases. The CDR3 spans 16 residues. Germline V gives CDR1 MDHEN, CDR2 SYDVKM. DNA for the CDR3: TGTGCCAGCAGATCCCCCCGACAGGGCGGCAATCAGCCCCAGCATTTT. It encodes CASRSPRQGGNQPQHF.

This clone was counted only a few times. The chain couples TRBV15 to TRBJ2-1; D uncertain. The V gene lost 5 bases and the J gene lost 12 bases, with 23 bases spanning the gap. The V gene's germline CDR1 is LNHNV and CDR2 YYDKDF (reference sequence). CDR3 length equals 15 residues. CDR3 amino acids: CATSARLDEPIGQFF. In nucleotides, the CDR3 is TGTGCCACCAGCGCTAGGCTAGACGAGCCCATAGGGCAGTTCTTC. Together with reference TRBV15 and TRBJ2-1, the CDR3 gives the full variable domain: DAMVIQNPRYQVTQFGKPVTLSCSQTLNHNVMYWYQQKSSQAPKLLFHYYDKDFNNEADTPDNFQSRRPNTSFCFLDIRSPGLGDTAMYLCATSARLDEPIGQFFGPGTRLTVL.

This clone was observed a single time. The chain employs TRBV7-9 and TRBJ2-7, with D perhaps matching TRBD2 (5 bases). Germline loops: CDR1 SEHNR, CDR2 FQNEAQ (reference sequence). V was shortened by 0 bases and J by 0 bases, with 15 bases between the two germline ends. The CDR3 length is 17 residues. CDR3 sequence (DNA): TGTGCCAGCAGCTTAGCTAAGGACCGGAGGAGCTCCTACGAGCAGTACTTC. As protein: CASSLAKDRRSSYEQYF. The variable domain in full, with the rest retrieved from reference TRBV7-9 and TRBJ2-7, is DTGVSQNPRHKITKRGQNVTFRCDPISEHNRLYWYRQTLGQGPEFLTYFQNEAQLEKSRLLSDRFSAERPKGSFSTLEIQRTEQGDSAMYLCASSLAKDRRSSYEQYFGPGTRLTVT.

The V call is TRBV6-1, the J call TRBJ1-5; a weak D match, TRBD1 (6 bases). From germline, CDR1 is MNHNS and CDR2 SASEGT. This CDR3 is 14 amino acids long. Trimming pared 7 bases from V and 2 bases from J, leaving 12 bases between. The DNA for the CDR3 is TGTGCCAGCATTAAACAGGGAGGCAATCAGCCCCAGCATTTT. Translating gives CASIKQGGNQPQHF.

The genes are TRBV18 and TRBJ1-2; a possible D gene is TRBD1 (6 bases). Between the trimmed V and J ends, which lost 2 bases and 0 bases, there was a span of 16 bases. The CDR3 is 17 residues long. Looked up from germline, CDR1 is KGHSH and CDR2 is LQKENI. The CDR3 DNA reads TGTGCCAGCTCACCAGGGGTTGGCAGGGGAGCTAACTATGGCTACACCTTC. The encoded protein is CASSPGVGRGANYGYTF.

This sequence joins TRBV7-3 and TRBJ2-5; 10 nucleotides align to TRBD2. V lost 5 bases, J lost 1 base, and 7 bases stayed unmatched. The CDR3 spans 16 residues. Germline CDR1 reads SGHTA; CDR2 reads FQGTGA. CDR3 nucleotides: TGTGCCAGCAGCCGAGGGACTAGCGCCTTCCAAGAGACCCAGTACTTC. This encodes CASSRGTSAFQETQYF. Drawing the rest from reference TRBV7-3 and TRBJ2-5, the complete variable domain is GAGVSQTPSNKVTEKGKYVELRCDPISGHTALYWYRQSLGQGPEFLIYFQGTGAADDSGLPNDRFFAVRPEGSVSTLKIQRTERGDSAVYLCASSRGTSAFQETQYFGPGTRLLVL.

V gene TRBV2 combines with J gene TRBJ2-2; 7 nucleotides match TRBD1. The germline V gene encodes CDR1 SNHLY and CDR2 FYNNEI. CDR3 size: 15 residues. V lost 5 bases, J lost 0 bases, and 3 bases stayed unmatched. The CDR3 nucleotides are TGTGCCAGCAGTCCCGGGACAGCGAACACCGGGGAGCTGTTTTTT. Its protein is CASSPGTANTGELFF.

The chain couples TRBV7-2 to TRBJ2-1; 13 nucleotides agree with TRBD2. Germline V gives CDR1 SGHTA, CDR2 FQGNSA. The CDR3 length is 17 residues. Losses at the gene ends were 4 bases for V and 6 bases for J; bases not matched to a gene: 9. CDR3 loop: CASSSGLAGTHRNEQFF. The DNA of the CDR3 is TGTGCCAGCAGCTCGGGACTAGCGGGGACTCACCGCAATGAGCAGTTCTTC.

This clone was seen a few times. The gene calls are TRBV5-4 and TRBJ1-1; a possible D gene is TRBD1 (5 bases). The CDR3 has 13 amino acids. Germline CDR1 reads SGHNT; CDR2 reads YYREEE (reference sequence). Trimming left V 3 bases short and J 5 bases short, with 11 bases between. CDR3 DNA: TGTGCCAGCAGCTCCAGGGTTGAGACTGAAGCTTTCTTT. Its protein is CASSSRVETEAFF.

The chain carries TRBV7-8 and TRBJ2-1; 10 nucleotides align to TRBD1. V lost 4 bases, J lost 9 bases, and 6 bases stayed unmatched. From germline, CDR1 is SGHVS and CDR2 FQNEAQ. The CDR3 covers 14 residues. The CDR3 DNA is TGTGCCAGCAGCTCACGACAGGGGGCTGTTGAGCAGTTCTTC. This translates into CASSSRQGAVEQFF.